The 20 T cell receptor beta chains in this list originate from one sample, sequenced in a study of naive CD8 T cells in extremely preterm neonates. Only in-frame clones appear in the TCRdb table, and some are missing; sequencing was by immunoSEQ multiplex PCR. The sample comprises thousands of clones, about 96% of which are singletons, and 0.3% to 0.4% rests with the top ten. What was sequenced was naive CD8+ T cells from blood. The receptors derive from a human donor in good health.

The chain joins TRBV10-1 to TRBJ2-1; 8 bases are a match to TRBD1. Germline V lookup: CDR1 WNHNN, CDR2 SYGVQD (reference sequence). CDR3 length equals 13 residues. V gave up 5 bases and J gave up 8 bases; unmatched junction bases: 5. The CDR3 coding sequence is TGCGCCAGCAGTCGGGACAGGTGGGATGAGCAGTTCTTC. It codes for CASSRDRWDEQFF.

As regards this clone: A read error may produce the germline difference seen at one junction end. The V and J genes are TRBV28 and TRBJ2-3; D gene unclear. Germline V CDR1 and CDR2: MDHEN, SYDVKM. The CDR3 extends over 12 amino acids. DNA of the CDR3: TGCCACAAGAACCCTTCAACAGATACGCAGTATTTT. Residues: CHKNPSTDTQYF.

The J gene is TRBJ2-3, the V gene TRBV29-1; D remains ambiguous. The ends were cut back, 4 bases at V and 1 base at J, with 12 bases in the middle. Germline-derived CDR1 and CDR2 are SQVTM and ANQGSEA. This CDR3 is built from 14 residues. Here the CDR3 DNA reads TGCAGCGTTGGGTCCCGGTCCCGCACAGATACGCAGTATTTT. It translates to CSVGSRSRTDTQYF.

CDR3 nucleotides: TGTGCCAGCCATAGGCCGGGGAGCTCCTACGAGCAGTACTTC. Its protein product is CASHRPGSSYEQYF. The genes are TRBV2 and TRBJ2-5; tentatively, D is TRBD2 (5 bases). The assigned J gene may be wrong: the sequence end matches TRBJ2-7 better. The CDR3 has 14 residues. Germline V gene lookup returns CDR1 SNHLY and CDR2 FYNNEI.

CDR3 in DNA: TGCAGTGCTGGTCCAGGGTACGAGCAGTACTTC. Its translation: CSAGPGYEQYF. The rearrangement uses TRBV20-1 and TRBJ2-7, with D maybe TRBD1 (5 bases). CDR3 size: 11 residues. The V gene lost 5 bases and the J gene lost 4 bases, with 9 bases spanning the gap. In germline, CDR1 is DFQATT, CDR2 SNEGSKA (reference sequence).

V is TRBV6-5 and J is TRBJ1-3, with unresolved D. V dropped 6 bases and J dropped 8 bases, with 11 bases sitting between them. CDR3 length: 12 residues. Germline V gives CDR1 MNHEY, CDR2 SVGAGI. The CDR3 DNA reads as TGTGCCAGCAGCCCCACACCAGACACCATATATTTT. This translates into CASSPTPDTIYF.

The chain has TRBV4-3 and TRBJ1-2; TRBD1 matches 8 bases. CDR1 is LGHNA, CDR2 YSLEER, per germline. The CDR3 runs to 15 residues. V shed 1 base and J 7 bases; nucleotides not matched to a gene: 8. In nucleotides, the CDR3 is TGCGCCAGCAGCCAAGCCAACCAGGGGGCGCGTGGCTACACCTTC. This encodes CASSQANQGARGYTF.

This chain links TRBV7-8 with TRBJ2-1; 7 bases are a match to TRBD2. Germline CDR1 and CDR2: SGHVS and FQNEAQ. The length of the CDR3 is 14 residues. Losses at the gene ends were 4 bases for V and 8 bases for J; bases not matched to a gene: 8. The CDR3 coding sequence is TGTGCCAGCAGCTGGGGGAGGGCCGTCCATGAGCAGTTCTTC. Translation: CASSWGRAVHEQFF.

DNA of the CDR3: TGTGCCAGCACTTATACAGGCATCTATGGCTACACCTTC. It codes for CASTYTGIYGYTF. The V gene is TRBV28, the J gene TRBJ1-2, with TRBD1 as a possible D gene (5 bases). Trimming pared 7 bases from V and 4 bases from J, leaving 13 bases between. The germline V gene has CDR1 MDHEN and CDR2 SYDVKM. There are 13 residues in the CDR3.

This rearrangement joins TRBV4-2 to TRBJ2-7, with D possibly being TRBD2 (5 bases). The CDR3 has 13 residues. Germline V CDR1 and CDR2: LGHNA, YNFKEQ. Trimming removed 5 bases from V and 6 bases from J, with 14 bases in between. The CDR3 DNA follows: TGTGCCAGCAGCTACCAACTAGGACGCGAGCAGTACTTC. This gives the protein CASSYQLGREQYF.

The chain joins TRBV7-3 to TRBJ2-1; the match to TRBD2 covers 9 bases. J gave up 9 bases and V 2 bases, and 8 bases lay outside the gene matches. The CDR3 length is 15 residues. CDR1 is SGHTA, CDR2 FQGTGA, per germline. CDR3 protein: CASSLGTSSGTEQFF. The CDR3 region has the DNA TGTGCCAGCAGCTTAGGGACTAGCTCTGGCACTGAGCAGTTCTTC. The full variable domain, its missing parts supplied by reference TRBV7-3 and TRBJ2-1, is GAGVSQTPSNKVTEKGKYVELRCDPISGHTALYWYRQSLGQGPEFLIYFQGTGAADDSGLPNDRFFAVRPEGSVSTLKIQRTERGDSAVYLCASSLGTSSGTEQFFGPGTRLTVL.

For the CDR3, the DNA is TGTGCCAGCAGCTACCGCGGAGGGGCAGATCAGCCCCAGCATTTT. Protein sequence: CASSYRGGADQPQHF. J is TRBJ1-5 and V is TRBV5-6, with TRBD1 as a possible D gene (5 bases). V lost 3 bases and J 5 bases, leaving 15 bases between the germline ends. The length of the CDR3 is 15 residues. Germline CDR1 SGHDT, CDR2 YYEEEE.

This clone was observed once. The J gene is TRBJ1-1, the V gene TRBV29-1; 7 bases map to TRBD1. Germline lookup yields CDR1 SQVTM and CDR2 ANQGSEA. J gave up 4 bases and V 4 bases, and 3 bases lay outside the gene matches. This CDR3 is built from 12 residues. This CDR3 is CSVGQGRTEAFF. The DNA of the CDR3 is TGCAGCGTTGGACAGGGACGCACTGAAGCTTTCTTT.

This clone was seen more than once but under ten times. The V gene is TRBV18, the J gene TRBJ2-7; 7 nucleotides line up with TRBD1. Trimming cost V 6 bases and J 5 bases; bases outside gene matches: 7. The CDR3 is 13 amino acids. CDR1 and CDR2 (germline): KGHSH, LQKENI. The CDR3: CASSRPTGDEQYF. CDR3 coding DNA: TGTGCCAGCTCGCGACCCACAGGGGACGAGCAGTACTTC.

This rearrangement joins TRBV18 to TRBJ1-1; unclear D gene. The CDR3 contains 14 residues. V was cut by 5 bases and J by 5 bases, with 15 bases left in between. Germline V gene lookup returns CDR1 KGHSH and CDR2 LQKENI. This CDR3 reads CASSSPTVRTEAFF. The DNA for the CDR3 is TGTGCCAGCTCATCGCCTACAGTGCGAACTGAAGCTTTCTTT.

This rearrangement joins TRBV7-2 to TRBJ2-7, with D perhaps matching TRBD2 (7 bases). The V gene's germline CDR1 is SGHTA and CDR2 FQGNSA. The CDR3 covers 19 residues. Trimming took off 2 bases at V and 0 bases at J, with 23 bases between the two ends. The CDR3 spells CASSLFGGPGTGRSYEQYF. CDR3 DNA: TGTGCCAGCAGCTTATTCGGGGGGCCTGGCACAGGGCGCTCCTACGAGCAGTACTTC. Together with reference TRBV7-2 and TRBJ2-7, the CDR3 gives the full variable domain: GAGVSQSPSNKVTEKGKDVELRCDPISGHTALYWYRQSLGQGLEFLIYFQGNSAPDKSGLPSDRFSAERTGGSVSTLTIQRTQQEDSAVYLCASSLFGGPGTGRSYEQYFGPGTRLTVT.

The rearrangement links TRBV6-5 to TRBJ1-2; D might be TRBD1 (5 bases). CDR1 is MNHEY, CDR2 SVGAGI, per germline. This CDR3 is 13 amino acids long. The V end lost 6 bases, the J end lost 5 bases, and 13 bases lay between the germline ends. This CDR3 is CASSPLGGYGYTF. CDR3 sequence (DNA): TGTGCCAGCAGCCCCCTGGGGGGTTATGGCTACACCTTC.

This clone showed up just once. The chain uses TRBV5-5 and TRBJ2-3; possible D gene TRBD1, 5 bases. Trimming shortened V by 0 bases and J by 0 bases, and 17 bases separated the two germline ends. The germline V gene encodes CDR1 SGHKS and CDR2 YYEKEE (reference sequence). This CDR3 spans 18 amino acids. The CDR3 DNA reads as TGTGCCAGCAGCTTGGGAGTTAGACAGTTATCTAGCACAGATACGCAGTATTTT. It codes for CASSLGVRQLSSTDTQYF.

V gene TRBV7-2 combines with J gene TRBJ2-2, with 8 bases fitting TRBD2. Germline assignment: CDR1 SGHTA and CDR2 FQGNSA. The CDR3 is 16 residues long. With 1 base clipped from V and 5 bases from J, the junction kept 6 bases outside the gene matches. The CDR3 region is CASSLVTGGGTGELFF. In nucleotides, the CDR3 is TGTGCCAGCAGCTTAGTTACCGGGGGGGGGACCGGGGAGCTGTTTTTT.

This clone was found a few times. V is TRBV18 and J is TRBJ1-1, with D maybe TRBD1 (5 bases). From germline, CDR1 is KGHSH and CDR2 LQKENI. The CDR3 totals 13 residues. The V and J ends lost 0 bases and 5 bases respectively, with 7 bases between them. The CDR3 sequence: CASSPPGPTEAFF. The CDR3 DNA reads as TGTGCCAGCTCACCACCGGGGCCTACTGAAGCTTTCTTT.